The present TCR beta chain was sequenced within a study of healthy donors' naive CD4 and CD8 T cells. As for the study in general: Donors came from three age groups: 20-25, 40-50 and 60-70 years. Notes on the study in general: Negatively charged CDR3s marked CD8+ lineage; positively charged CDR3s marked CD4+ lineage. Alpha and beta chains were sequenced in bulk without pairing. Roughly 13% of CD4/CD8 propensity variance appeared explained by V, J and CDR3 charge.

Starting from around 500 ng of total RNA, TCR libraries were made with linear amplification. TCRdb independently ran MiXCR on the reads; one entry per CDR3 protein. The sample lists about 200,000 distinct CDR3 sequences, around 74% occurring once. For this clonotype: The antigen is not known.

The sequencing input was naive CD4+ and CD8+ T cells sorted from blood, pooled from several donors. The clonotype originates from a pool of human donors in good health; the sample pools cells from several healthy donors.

The CDR3 DNA reads as TGTGCCTACGGACCCTACTATGGCTACACCTTC. Translation gives CAYGPYYGYTF. This chain uses TRBV30 with TRBJ1-2, with D unclear. The CDR3 consists of 11 residues. With 7 bases removed from V and 3 bases from J, the gap between germline ends came to 9 bases. Germline assignment: CDR1 GTSNPN and CDR2 SVGIG (reference sequence).